The 28 T cell receptor beta chains below come from one sample, sequenced in a study of blood T cells in healthy people across ages. Together with a sample-barcoded 5' primer, a J-beta primer mix was included in a second PCR lasting about 7 to 12 cycles. TCRdb reprocessed the 5' RACE reads with MiXCR, giving one entry per CDR3 protein. Here the sample spans around 900,000 distinct CDR3 sequences, around 28% being singletons. The material sequenced was blood. These receptors came from a woman aged 80 or over in good health.

This clonotype was counted at least ten times. The rearrangement links TRBV5-1 to TRBJ1-1; tentative D call: TRBD1 (5 bases). The germline V gene encodes CDR1 SGHRS and CDR2 YFSETQ. The ends were cut back, 4 bases at V and 1 base at J, with 20 bases in the middle. CDR3 size: 17 residues. The CDR3: CASSGVDSHSWNTEAFF. The CDR3 nucleotides are TGCGCCAGCAGCGGAGTCGACAGCCATTCGTGGAACACTGAAGCTTTCTTT.

The chain employs TRBV24-1 and TRBJ1-2; D gene uncertain. Germline CDR1 and CDR2: KGHDR and SFDVKD. Trimming took 5 bases from V and 6 from J, leaving 3 bases between them. There are 10 residues in the CDR3. For the CDR3, the DNA is TGTGCCACCAGTGTTCATGGCTACACCTTC. Translated: CATSVHGYTF.

This chain links TRBV20-1 with TRBJ2-7; possibly TRBD2 for D (5 bases). The J call may be mistaken, given a closer DNA end match to TRBJ2-5. The CDR3 has 11 residues. Germline CDR1 DFQATT, CDR2 SNEGSKA (reference sequence). The CDR3 loop reads CSARARGTQYF. The CDR3 DNA is TGCAGTGCTAGAGCCCGGGGGACCCAGTACTTC.

This clonotype appeared many times. This sequence joins TRBV10-2 and TRBJ2-3; 7 nucleotides agree with TRBD1. The trim removed 3 bases at V and 2 bases at J, leaving 8 bases unmatched. CDR3 length: 16 amino acids. Germline V gene lookup returns CDR1 WSHSY and CDR2 SAAADI. The CDR3 DNA follows: TGCGCCAGCAGTGAAGGGACAGTGGGATCCACAGATACGCAGTATTTT. Translation gives CASSEGTVGSTDTQYF.

The sample holds a few counts of this clonotype. This chain connects TRBV6-2 or TRBV6-3 to TRBJ2-7; 9 bases fit TRBD2. Germline V lookup: CDR1 MNHEY, CDR2 SVGEGT. J was trimmed by 4 bases and V by 2 bases; bases with no gene match: 9. This CDR3 is built from 16 residues. The chain's CDR3 is CASSYRASGALYEQYF. In DNA, the CDR3 is TGTGCCAGCAGTTACCGGGCTAGCGGGGCCCTTTACGAGCAGTACTTC.

Points on this clonotype: A much bigger clone sits one base away, suggesting this may be a read error. The rearrangement joins TRBV6-6 to TRBJ2-3; 9 bases are shared with TRBD2. The CDR3 is made up of 16 amino acids. CDR1 and CDR2 from the germline V gene are MNHNY and SVGAGI (reference sequence). This CDR3 is CASSPRLAGPSDTRYF. The CDR3 region has the DNA TGTGCCAGCAGTCCTAGGCTAGCGGGGCCGTCAGATACGCGGTATTTT.

The table lists this clonotype with a few counts. The chain combines TRBV19 with TRBJ1-5, with 9 nucleotides matching TRBD1. CDR3 length: 16 residues. Trimming took 6 bases from V and 1 from J; bases not matched to a gene: 7. Germline CDR1 and CDR2: LNHDA and SQIVND (reference sequence). CDR3 sequence reads: CASRLQGALSNQPQHF. The CDR3 bases are TGTGCCAGTAGGTTACAGGGGGCATTGAGCAATCAGCCCCAGCATTTT.

This clonotype was picked up one time. A much larger clone differs from this one at a single base, so this may be a read error. CDR3 nucleotides: TGCAGTGCTTTCACAGGGACCCAGTACTTC. Its translation is CSAFTGTQYF. The V gene is TRBV20-1, the J gene TRBJ2-7; weak D call: TRBD1 (5 bases). The better agreement between TRBJ2-5 and the DNA end casts doubt on the J call. In germline, CDR1 is DFQATT, CDR2 SNEGSKA (reference sequence). The CDR3 has 10 amino acids.

This clonotype turned up a few times. The chain couples TRBV7-9 to TRBJ1-4; D unresolved. The CDR3 totals 13 residues. In germline, CDR1 is SEHNR, CDR2 FQNEAQ (reference sequence). V was shortened by 2 bases and J by 15 bases, with 16 bases between the two germline ends. The CDR3 DNA reads TGTGCCAGCAGCTTAAACCCTCAGCAGGCGGTGTTTTTT. Translation: CASSLNPQQAVFF.

Points on this clonotype: Since a much larger clone is just one base distant, this may be a read error. The gene calls are TRBV12-3 or TRBV12-4 and TRBJ2-3, with 11 bases that match TRBD1. The CDR3 is 13 amino acids. CDR3 DNA sequence: TGTGCCCAAGGGGACAGGGGGGCAGATACGGAGTATTTT. Its protein is CAQGDRGADTEYF.

This clonotype came up once. The conserved closing phenylalanine or tryptophan is absent in this CDR3, likely reflecting a read error. The V call is TRBV20-1, the J call TRBJ1-2; D is undetermined. V was cut by 5 bases and J by 3 bases, with 19 bases left in between. Germline V CDR1 and CDR2: DFQATT, SNEGSKA (reference sequence). The CDR3 extends over 15 amino acids. As DNA, the CDR3 is TGCAGTGCTTATATGAGAGGGCAGCCGGACTATGGCTACACCTGC. This codes for CSAYMRGQPDYGYTC.

In its sample, this clonotype was seen a few times. With a much larger clone just one base away, this may be a read error. The chain has TRBV27 and TRBJ2-5, with D tentatively TRBD1 (6 bases). The CDR3 is 15 residues long. CDR1 is MNHEY and CDR2 is SMNVEV in the germline V gene (reference sequence). V was trimmed by 8 bases and J by 11 bases, leaving 27 bases between them. CDR3: CASAFRQVSLFEQYF. The CDR3 nucleotides are TGTGCCAGCGCATTCCGACAGGTCTCTCTATTTGAGCAGTACTTC.

The table lists this clonotype with many counts. The chain recombines TRBV20-1 with TRBJ2-3; TRBD1 matches at 8 bases. The V gene's germline CDR1 is DFQATT and CDR2 SNEGSKA (reference sequence). The trim removed 2 bases at V and 0 bases at J, leaving 10 bases unmatched. The CDR3 totals 17 residues. The CDR3: CSARSDRGGFSTDTQYF. The CDR3 DNA reads TGCAGTGCTAGATCAGACAGGGGCGGGTTCAGCACAGATACGCAGTATTTT.

This chain uses TRBV6-2 or TRBV6-3 with TRBJ1-5, with no clear D. Deletions cut 2 bases from V and 3 bases from J, with 11 bases between. The CDR3 is 15 residues long. Germline CDR1 reads MNHEY; CDR2 reads SVGEGT. The CDR3 DNA reads TGTGCCAGCAGTTACAGTCTCGGCCTCAATCAGCCCCAGCATTTT. Protein product: CASSYSLGLNQPQHF.

The genes are TRBV7-9 and TRBJ1-2; the D is unclear. V lost 5 bases to trimming and J lost 8 bases, with 18 bases between them. Germline V gene sequence: CDR1 SEHNR, CDR2 FQNEAQ (reference sequence). The CDR3 contains 14 residues. For the CDR3, the DNA is TGTGCCAGCAGCCCCCAAGGCAGGAGAGGGGGCTACACCTTC. This sequence encodes CASSPQGRRGGYTF. Supplemented by reference TRBV7-9 and TRBJ1-2, the full variable domain reads DTGVSQNPRHKITKRGQNVTFRCDPISEHNRLYWYRQTLGQGPEFLTYFQNEAQLEKSRLLSDRFSAERPKGSFSTLEIQRTEQGDSAMYLCASSPQGRRGGYTFGSGTRLTVV.

The chain links TRBV12-3 or TRBV12-4 to TRBJ2-3, with D maybe TRBD2 (5 bases). V gave up 3 bases and J gave up 6 bases, with 10 bases separating them. The CDR3 covers 13 residues. The CDR3 spells CASSFISGDTQYF. The CDR3 DNA reads as TGTGCCAGCAGTTTCATTTCGGGGGATACGCAGTATTTT.

Concerning this clonotype itself: This may come from a read error, since a much larger clone is one base off. Without the conserved terminal phenylalanine or tryptophan, this CDR3 likely stems from a read error. V usage is TRBV7-9 and J usage is TRBJ1-2; possible D gene TRBD1, 6 bases. This CDR3 region has 13 residues. In germline, CDR1 is SEHNR, CDR2 FQNEAQ (reference sequence). The ends were cut back, 4 bases at V and 4 bases at J, with 10 bases in the middle. For the CDR3, the DNA is TGTGCCAGCAGCTCCGGGACATTCTATGGCTACACCTGC. This codes for CASSSGTFYGYTC.

The chain combines TRBV21-1 with TRBJ2-7; the table's D gene call, TRBD1, was not cross checked with the DNA. TRBV21-1 represents a pseudogene. CDR3 size: 19 residues. The chain's CDR3 is CASSKGGGVKYLSSHEQYF. CDR3 coding DNA: TGTGCCAGCAGCAAAGGAGGGGGGGTGAAGTATCTTAGCTCCCACGAGCAGTACTTC.

A few counts support this clonotype. The CDR3 DNA reads as TGTGCCAGCAGCACCCGGTCAGGGGGCGCCGGCGGGGAGCTGTTTTTT. This sequence encodes CASSTRSGGAGGELFF. This chain connects TRBV7-2 to TRBJ2-2; 8 nucleotides align to TRBD1. V lost 5 bases and J lost 7; bases outside the gene matches: 12. CDR1 and CDR2 from the germline V gene are SGHTA and FQGNSA. The CDR3 sequence is 16 residues long. The full variable domain, with the rest looked up from reference TRBV7-2 and TRBJ2-2, is GAGVSQSPSNKVTEKGKDVELRCDPISGHTALYWYRQSLGQGLEFLIYFQGNSAPDKSGLPSDRFSAERTGGSVSTLTIQRTQQEDSAVYLCASSTRSGGAGGELFFGEGSRLTVL.

CDR3 bases: TGTGCCAGCAGCTTTTCCGGGCCGGGGTTCACTGAAGCTTTCTTT. The encoded protein is CASSFSGPGFTEAFF. This chain joins TRBV5-5 and TRBJ1-1, with unresolved D. The CDR3 consists of 15 residues. CDR1 is SGHKS, CDR2 YYEKEE, per germline (reference sequence). Between the trimmed V and J ends, which lost 2 bases and 4 bases, there was a span of 15 bases.

A note on this clonotype: The junction departs from the called germline gene at one end, perhaps through a read error. The chain couples TRBV14 to TRBJ2-3; D remains ambiguous. This CDR3 has 14 amino acids. CDR1 and CDR2 (germline): SGHDN, FVKESK. The CDR3 DNA reads as TGTGCCAGCAGCCAAGGGCGCAGCACAGATACGCGGTATTTT. It encodes CASSQGRSTDTRYF.

This clonotype was detected a few times. The chain couples TRBV4-3 to TRBJ1-1; tentative D call: TRBD1 (6 bases). Trimming removed 0 bases at V and 0 bases at J, with 11 bases between. The CDR3 consists of 16 residues. CDR1 is LGHNA, CDR2 YSLEER, per germline. Here the CDR3 reads CASSQDSGQLNTEAFF. The CDR3 DNA sequence: TGCGCCAGCAGCCAAGATTCCGGACAGTTGAACACTGAAGCTTTCTTT.

This clonotype has more than one count but fewer than ten. The chain uses TRBV10-1 and TRBJ2-2; no clear D. CDR1 and CDR2 from the germline V gene are WNHNN and SYGVQD (reference sequence). V shed 6 bases and J shed 6 bases, with 11 bases lying between them. The CDR3 covers 13 residues. As DNA, the CDR3 is TGCGCCAGCAGCCTCGATCCAGCCGGGGAGCTGTTTTTT. This gives the protein CASSLDPAGELFF.

The chain's CDR3 is CAISESNNAGELFF. The CDR3 DNA follows: TGTGCCATCAGTGAGTCAAACAATGCCGGGGAGCTGTTTTTT. This rearrangement joins TRBV10-3 to TRBJ2-2, with no clear D. The germline V gene has CDR1 ENHRY and CDR2 SYGVKD. The CDR3 spans 14 residues. The ends were cut back, 0 bases at V and 6 bases at J, with 8 bases in the middle.

This clonotype appeared many times. This chain joins TRBV7-2 and TRBJ2-7; 10 positions match TRBD2. The J call may not be correct, given that the DNA end is closer to TRBJ2-5. Germline-derived CDR1 and CDR2 are SGHTA and FQGNSA. The CDR3 covers 16 residues. The CDR3 DNA follows: TGTGCCAGCAGCTCCGAGATGACTAGCGGGTGGGTGACCCAGTACTTC. Its protein is CASSSEMTSGWVTQYF.

The table lists this clonotype with many counts. The CDR3 loop reads CASSSGQNYGYTF. The CDR3 DNA reads as TGTGCCAGCAGTTCGGGACAGAACTATGGCTACACCTTC. This chain joins TRBV12-3 or TRBV12-4 and TRBJ1-2, with 7 nucleotides matching TRBD1. The V gene end was trimmed by 4 bases and the J gene end by 2 bases; junction bases not matched to a gene: 1. This CDR3 comprises 13 residues.

Ten or more counts support this clonotype. CDR3: CASSLGGAYENIQYF. The CDR3 DNA reads as TGTGCCAGCAGCTTAGGCGGGGCTTACGAAAACATTCAGTACTTC. The chain carries TRBV7-2 and TRBJ2-4; D is perhaps TRBD2 (6 bases). Germline assignment: CDR1 SGHTA and CDR2 FQGNSA. V lost 1 base, J lost 5 bases, and 12 bases lay in between. CDR3 length: 15 residues. Combining the CDR3 with reference TRBV7-2 and TRBJ2-4 gives the whole variable domain GAGVSQSPSNKVTEKGKDVELRCDPISGHTALYWYRQSLGQGLEFLIYFQGNSAPDKSGLPSDRFSAERTGGSVSTLTIQRTQQEDSAVYLCASSLGGAYENIQYFGAGTRLSVL.

This clonotype was recorded many times. The V and J genes are TRBV2 and TRBJ2-7; D is tentatively TRBD1 or TRBD2 (5 bases each). CDR3 length equals 13 residues. Germline V gene lookup returns CDR1 SNHLY and CDR2 FYNNEI. V was shortened by 4 bases and J by 6 bases, with 13 bases between the two germline ends. Here the CDR3 reads CASSGGTYSEQYF. CDR3 nucleotides: TGTGCCAGCAGTGGTGGGACCTACTCCGAGCAGTACTTC.